The TCR beta chain under discussion was sequenced for a study of blood T cell repertoires in COVID-19. Across the study: Acute and convalescent COVID-19 samples came from the United States, Italy and Spain.

Libraries were prepared by immunoSEQ multiplex PCR; TCRdb keeps only in-frame clonotypes and omits some of them. The sample contains roughly 180,000 clones, 60% to 85% of which appear only once. This clone has a handful of counts. This CDR3 has 15 residues. Germline V CDR1 and CDR2: SGHDN, FVKESK. V was cut by 4 bases and J by 3 bases, with 13 bases left in between. The V and J genes are TRBV14 and TRBJ1-3; D might be TRBD1 (5 bases). The sequence was obtained from a woman between 50 and 59 years old with active or convalescent COVID-19. The sequencing sample was made of peripheral blood. The CDR3 coding sequence is TGTGCCAGCAGCCGGCTATCGGGGGTTGGAAACACCATATATTTT. It specifies CASSRLSGVGNTIYF.